This TCR beta chain is from a study of T cells in Graves' hyperthyroidism and ophthalmopathy. Study-wide findings and caveats: Among clonotypes expanded in thyroid above 0.001, most were also found in blood.

This clonotype was counted many times. What it binds is unknown. Hyperthyroidism in the patients, aged 18 to 65, was newly diagnosed and under 2 months in duration. Exclusion followed for patients with uncontrolled infection, other autoimmune disease, pregnancy or lactation. Thyroid ultrasound, orbital computed tomography, clinical symptoms, and serum thyroxine and TRAb underpinned diagnoses. Amplified regions were TCR beta CDR3 sequences from RNA transcripts. HTBI primers drove first-round RT-PCR of the TCR CDR3. MiXCR was run by TCRdb on the multiplex PCR reads, yielding one entry per CDR3 protein. The sample holds roughly 400,000 distinct CDR3 sequences; around 25% are singletons and the top ten take more than 60%. The germline V gene encodes CDR1 SEHNR and CDR2 FQNEAQ (reference sequence). This CDR3 has 14 residues. V was pared by 4 bases and J by 5 bases, with 6 bases of the junction left unmatched.

The sample consisted of blood. This sequence was found in a man between 45 and 60 years old with Graves' hyperthyroidism. This sequence joins TRBV7-9 and TRBJ2-7; 9 bases fit TRBD1. CDR3 sequence reads: CASSSTGGSDEQYF. The CDR3 DNA reads TGTGCCAGCAGCTCAACAGGGGGCAGCGACGAGCAGTACTTC.